This TCR beta chain came from a study of somatic mutations in cytotoxic T cells in rheumatoid arthritis. Whole-study results and caveats: The largest CD8+ clone made up over 20% of CD8+ cells in about an eighth of the 65 patients.

With regard to this clone: What it binds is unknown.

The CDR3 is 15 residues long. Germline CDR1 is SGHNT and CDR2 is YYREEE (reference sequence). V was shortened by 4 bases and J by 2 bases, with 14 bases between the two germline ends. Both CD4+ and CD8+ cells were separated through positive magnetic bead selection, and their purity was verified using flow cytometry. Only in-frame clones appear in the TCRdb table, and some are missing; sequencing was by immunoSEQ multiplex PCR. The data hold about 7,400 clones, with approximately 92% observed a single time. The TCR was taken from a woman in her 70s with rheumatoid arthritis. Sequenced material: CD8+ T cells sorted from blood. The chain uses TRBV5-4 and TRBJ2-3, with a tentative D call TRBD1 (6 bases). The CDR3 loop is CASSRTTGLTDTQYF. CDR3 coding DNA: TGTGCCAGCAGCAGGACGACAGGACTCACAGATACGCAGTATTTT.